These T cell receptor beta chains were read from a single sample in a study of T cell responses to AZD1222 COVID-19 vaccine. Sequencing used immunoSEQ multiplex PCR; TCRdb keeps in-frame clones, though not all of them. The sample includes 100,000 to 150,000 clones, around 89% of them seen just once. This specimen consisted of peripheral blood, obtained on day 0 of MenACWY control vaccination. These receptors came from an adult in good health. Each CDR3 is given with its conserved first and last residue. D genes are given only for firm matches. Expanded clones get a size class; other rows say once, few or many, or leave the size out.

DNA: TGTGCCAGCAGTTACTCGATCGGTTCTTCTGGGGCTGAAGCTTTCTTT
CDR3: CASSYSIGSSGAEAFF
D: NA
size: NA
V: TRBV6-5
J: TRBJ1-1

DNA: TGCGCCAGCAGCTTGGGGCCGGGACAGCAAGAGACCCAGTACTTC
CDR3: CASSLGPGQQETQYF
D: TRBD1
size: NA
V: TRBV5-1
J: TRBJ2-5

DNA: TGTGCCAGCAGTTATCCCGGACTAGCGGGCAAGTACAATGAGCAGTTCTTC
CDR3: CASSYPGLAGKYNEQFF
D: TRBD2
size: NA
V: TRBV6-2/TRBV6-3
J: TRBJ2-1

DNA: TGCAGTGCTAGTCGACCCCAGAGGGAGACCCAGTACTTC
CDR3: CSASRPQRETQYF
D: NA
size: NA
V: TRBV20-1
J: TRBJ2-5

DNA: TGCGCCAGCAGCTTCGGCCGGAATGAGCAGTTCTTC
CDR3: CASSFGRNEQFF
D: NA
size: once
V: TRBV5-1
J: TRBJ2-1

DNA: TGTGCCAGCAGCCAAGGGCTGAACTATTGGGAGACCCAGTACTTC
CDR3: CASSQGLNYWETQYF
D: NA
size: few
V: TRBV3-1/TRBV3-2
J: TRBJ2-5

DNA: TGCAGTGCTAGTTTGGGTCTAGAGGAGCAGTTCTTC
CDR3: CSASLGLEEQFF
D: NA
size: NA
V: TRBV20-1
J: TRBJ2-1

DNA: TGTGCCAGTAAGACCGACTCGCGCGCCTCTGGGGCCAACGTCCTGACTTTC
CDR3: CASKTDSRASGANVLTF
D: NA
size: NA
V: TRBV19
J: TRBJ2-6

DNA: TGTGCTAGTTGGCGGGGGGCCGGGGGCTCCTACGAGCAGTACTTC
CDR3: CASWRGAGGSYEQYF
D: TRBD2
size: NA
V: TRBV12-5
J: TRBJ2-7

DNA: TGTGCCAGCAGCTGGACTAGCGGGCGGAGCACAGATACGCAGTATTTT
CDR3: CASSWTSGRSTDTQYF
D: TRBD2
size: NA
V: TRBV5-6
J: TRBJ2-3

DNA: TGTGCCAGCAGCTTGACAGGGGGCGGCACTGAAGCTTTCTTT
CDR3: CASSLTGGGTEAFF
D: TRBD1
size: few
V: TRBV7-9
J: TRBJ1-1

DNA: TGTGCCAGCAGCCCGCGGGAGGGTACTGAGCAGTTCTTC
CDR3: CASSPREGTEQFF
D: TRBD2
size: NA
V: TRBV11-2
J: TRBJ2-1

DNA: TGTGCCCTCCTTCGCTGGGGGAACACTGAAGCTTTCTTT
CDR3: CALLRWGNTEAFF
D: NA
size: NA
V: TRBV30
J: TRBJ1-1

DNA: TGTGCCAGCAGGGAAAGGTCAGGGAGCAATCAGCCCCAGCATTTT
CDR3: CASRERSGSNQPQHF
D: NA
size: NA
V: TRBV7-2
J: TRBJ1-5

DNA: TGTGCCAGCAGCTTTCTTGACCTCGAGCAGTTCTTC
CDR3: CASSFLDLEQFF
D: NA
size: once
V: TRBV7-6
J: TRBJ2-1

DNA: TGCGCCAGCAGCTTGGGTTCTGGAGCAACTAATGAAAAACTGTTTTTT
CDR3: CASSLGSGATNEKLFF
D: NA
size: NA
V: TRBV5-1
J: TRBJ1-4